The 19 T cell receptor beta chains below come from one sample, sequenced in a study of cytomegalovirus exposure and HLA in healthy donors. The primer mix had 60 Vbeta and 13 Jbeta primers. The repertoire was sequenced with immunoSEQ multiplex PCR; TCRdb's copy has only in-frame clones and lacks some. The sample includes about 190,000 clones, about 81% of them seen just once. The sample was PBMCs. The receptors derive from a man aged 30 to 45 in good health and CMV-seropositive.

V is TRBV7-2 and J is TRBJ2-1; 9 bases map to TRBD2. After removal of 5 bases from V and 3 bases from J, the junction contained 5 bases not matched to a gene. This CDR3 is built from 15 residues. Germline CDR1 reads SGHTA; CDR2 reads FQGNSA. CDR3 region: CASSSSGSIYNEQFF. For the CDR3, the DNA is TGTGCCAGCAGCAGTAGCGGGAGTATCTACAATGAGCAGTTCTTC.

The chain recombines TRBV7-9 with TRBJ2-7; 11 bases match TRBD2. V lost 5 bases and J lost 3; bases outside the gene matches: 6. The germline V gene has CDR1 SEHNR and CDR2 FQNEAQ (reference sequence). The CDR3 is made up of 15 amino acids. The CDR3: CASSPLAGAIYEQYF. The CDR3, as DNA: TGTGCCAGCAGCCCACTAGCGGGAGCAATCTACGAGCAGTACTTC.

The chain uses TRBV6-5 and TRBJ1-1; unclear D gene. Trimming took off 5 bases at V and 1 base at J, with 11 bases between the two ends. The CDR3 runs to 14 residues. Germline V CDR1 and CDR2: MNHEY, SVGAGI. The CDR3: CASSQTWRNTEAFF. CDR3 in DNA: TGTGCCAGCAGTCAGACCTGGAGGAACACTGAAGCTTTCTTT.

The gene calls are TRBV7-3 and TRBJ1-1; no definite D call. The CDR3 has 13 amino acids. Germline V CDR1 and CDR2: SGHTA, FQGTGA. V was shortened by 5 bases and J by 1 base, with 8 bases between the two germline ends. CDR3 DNA sequence: TGTGCCAGCAGCGTTAATAAGAACACTGAAGCTTTCTTT. Protein: CASSVNKNTEAFF.

This clone has only a few counts. The chain carries TRBV5-6 and TRBJ2-7; 16 positions match TRBD2. The length of the CDR3 is 19 residues. V gave up 3 bases and J gave up 5 bases; unmatched junction bases: 14. Germline values: CDR1 SGHDT, CDR2 YYEEEE. CDR3 sequence reads: CASSWGPSGTSGRGHEQYF. The CDR3 DNA is TGTGCCAGCAGCTGGGGACCGTCCGGGACTAGCGGGAGGGGACACGAGCAGTACTTC.

J is TRBJ2-7 and V is TRBV6-6; 7 nucleotides agree with TRBD1. CDR1 and CDR2 from the germline V gene are MNHNY and SVGAGI (reference sequence). V lost 5 bases and J lost 6; bases outside the gene matches: 4. CDR3 length equals 12 residues. The CDR3 sequence: CASSRQGAEQYF. In nucleotides, the CDR3 is TGTGCCAGCAGTCGACAGGGAGCCGAGCAGTACTTC.

This chain links TRBV19 with TRBJ2-5; D not certain. The closer fit of TRBJ2-7 to the DNA end suggests the J call may be wrong. In germline, CDR1 is LNHDA, CDR2 SQIVND (reference sequence). The CDR3 has 14 amino acids. The DNA for the CDR3 is TGTGCCAGTAGTATAGGAGGAATATCCTACGAGCAGTACTTC. Protein product: CASSIGGISYEQYF.

The chain is built from TRBV30 and TRBJ1-2, with 8 bases identical to TRBD1. The CDR3 is 15 amino acids. V shed 3 bases and J 2 bases; nucleotides not matched to a gene: 8. The V gene's germline CDR1 is GTSNPN and CDR2 SVGIG (reference sequence). The CDR3 region has the DNA TGTGCCTGGAGCCGCGGGCAGGGGGCGAACTATGGCTACACCTTC. It encodes CAWSRGQGANYGYTF.

The sample holds a few counts of this clone. This chain joins TRBV4-3 and TRBJ2-5, with 9 bases that match TRBD1. Germline values: CDR1 LGHNA, CDR2 YSLEER. V lost 3 bases and J lost 4; bases outside the gene matches: 6. This CDR3 comprises 15 residues. The CDR3 DNA sequence: TGCGCCAGCAGCCAGGATGGGACAGGGCGAGAGACCCAGTACTTC. Protein: CASSQDGTGRETQYF.

V and J are TRBV7-2 and TRBJ2-3; TRBD2 agrees at 10 bases. CDR1 is SGHTA and CDR2 is FQGNSA in the germline V gene. J lost 4 bases, V lost 1 base, and 8 bases had no gene match. This CDR3 has 17 residues. CDR3 sequence reads: CASSLELAGVYADTQYF. Written as DNA, the CDR3 is TGTGCCAGCAGCTTAGAGCTAGCGGGGGTTTATGCAGATACGCAGTATTTT.

The chain combines TRBV5-4 with TRBJ2-3, with D possibly TRBD2 on 6 matching bases. The CDR3 sequence is 14 residues long. Germline loops: CDR1 SGHNT, CDR2 YYREEE (reference sequence). V gave up 4 bases and J gave up 0 bases, with 9 bases separating them. Here the CDR3 reads CASSPLASTDTQYF. Written as DNA, the CDR3 is TGTGCCAGCAGCCCACTAGCCAGCACAGATACGCAGTATTTT.

The J gene is TRBJ2-6, the V gene TRBV13; 9 bases fit TRBD1. Germline CDR1 reads PRHDT; CDR2 reads FYEKMQ (reference sequence). The ends lost 4 bases at V and 4 bases at J; junction bases unmatched: 14. This CDR3 region has 19 residues. CDR3 sequence reads: CASSYGQGPLEWGANVLTF. The CDR3 region has the DNA TGTGCCAGCAGCTATGGACAGGGGCCTTTGGAGTGGGGGGCCAACGTCCTGACTTTC.

The chain is built from TRBV6-1 and TRBJ1-5, with D possibly TRBD1 on 6 matching bases. The CDR3 is made up of 15 amino acids. The germline V gene encodes CDR1 MNHNS and CDR2 SASEGT. V was pared by 5 bases and J by 1 base, with 12 bases between. The CDR3, as DNA: TGTGCCAGCAGTCCCCAGGGGATCAGCAATCAGCCCCAGCATTTT. It encodes CASSPQGISNQPQHF.

This chain uses TRBV6-5 with TRBJ1-2; D is unclear. Between the trimmed V and J ends, which lost 0 bases and 3 bases, there was a span of 5 bases. In germline, CDR1 is MNHEY, CDR2 SVGAGI. The CDR3 consists of 13 residues. CDR3 sequence: CASSYSSDYGYTF. The CDR3 DNA reads as TGTGCCAGCAGTTACTCGTCCGACTATGGCTACACCTTC.

The chain employs TRBV4-3 and TRBJ2-3; 7 bases are a match to TRBD2. The CDR3 extends over 15 amino acids. Germline-derived CDR1 and CDR2 are LGHNA and YSLEER. V lost 4 bases, J lost 1 base, and 5 bases stayed unmatched. The CDR3 is CASSLTGGGTDTQYF. In DNA, the CDR3 is TGCGCCAGCAGCCTAACGGGAGGCGGCACAGATACGCAGTATTTT.

This chain connects TRBV28 to TRBJ2-5; 7 nucleotides line up with TRBD2. CDR1 is MDHEN and CDR2 is SYDVKM in the germline V gene. The length of the CDR3 is 14 residues. V gave up 8 bases and J gave up 6 bases; unmatched junction bases: 12. The CDR3 loop reads CASGGGVGIKTQYF. For the CDR3, the DNA is TGTGCCAGCGGCGGGGGAGTAGGAATCAAGACCCAGTACTTC.

This sequence joins TRBV9 and TRBJ1-1; TRBD1 matches at 8 bases. Germline CDR1 SGDLS, CDR2 YYNGEE. The CDR3 spans 14 residues. V was pared by 4 bases and J by 7 bases, with 9 bases of the junction left unmatched. CDR3 in DNA: TGTGCCAGCAGCTCCGGACAGGGAGCCTGTGAAGCTTTCTTT. Translation gives CASSSGQGACEAFF.

The chain combines TRBV6-1 with TRBJ1-5, with D uncertain. The CDR3 has 12 amino acids. The germline V gene has CDR1 MNHNS and CDR2 SASEGT. Trimming took 4 bases from V and 7 from J, leaving 8 bases between them. The CDR3 DNA is TGTGCCAGCAGTGTAACTCGACAGCCCCAGCATTTT. It is translated as CASSVTRQPQHF.

V gene TRBV15 combines with J gene TRBJ1-1; D unresolved. V lost 1 base, J lost 2 bases, and 14 bases lay in between. The germline CDR1 and CDR2 sequences are LNHNV and YYDKDF (reference sequence). The CDR3 length is 16 residues. The CDR3 protein is CATSRGRPSSNTEAFF. In nucleotides, the CDR3 is TGTGCCACCAGCAGAGGCCGTCCGAGTTCCAACACTGAAGCTTTCTTT.